This TCR beta chain was obtained from a study of beta chain features in type 1 diabetes. The investigators reverse transcribed all of the isolated RNA, so they sequenced expressed TCRB transcripts. Some clones are missing from TCRdb's copy, which holds only in-frame ones; the method was immunoSEQ multiplex PCR. The sample holds more than 300,000 clones; about 15% are singletons and the top ten take under 0.02%. Germline assignment: CDR1 SGHRS and CDR2 YFSETQ. The CDR3 consists of 14 residues. V lost 0 bases and J lost 5, with 12 bases in between. This sequence was found in a woman between 18 and 29 years old in good health. Material for sequencing was naive CD4+ T cells from blood. The chain carries TRBV5-1 and TRBJ2-7; TRBD1 might be the D (5 bases). The CDR3 DNA reads as TGCGCCAGCAGCTTGGATAAGGGGTGGGACGAGCAGTACTTC. The encoded protein is CASSLDKGWDEQYF.